This TCR beta chain was observed in a study of T cell responses to AZD1222 COVID-19 vaccine. Sequencing used immunoSEQ multiplex PCR; TCRdb keeps in-frame clones, though not all of them. The table records about 100,000 clones, about nine tenths of them present only once. The sequence was obtained from an adult in good health. The sample in question was peripheral blood, obtained on day 0 of AZD1222 vaccination.

The CDR3 sequence: CASSPADRETQYF. As DNA, the CDR3 is TGTGCCAGCTCCCCGGCGGATAGAGAGACCCAGTACTTC. The chain employs TRBV18 and TRBJ2-5, with no clear D. The V and J ends lost 6 bases and 4 bases respectively, with 12 bases between them. From germline, CDR1 is KGHSH and CDR2 LQKENI. The CDR3 sequence is 13 residues long.